Listed below are T cell receptor beta chains from one sample, sequenced in a study of blood T cell repertoires in COVID-19. Some clones are missing from TCRdb's copy, which holds only in-frame ones; the method was immunoSEQ multiplex PCR. The sample carries 210,000 or so clones, around 91% recorded once. The sample taken for sequencing was peripheral blood. Every receptor here comes from a woman in her 40s with acute or convalescent COVID-19. CDR3s include the opening cysteine and the closing phenylalanine or tryptophan. Fields, in order: clone size, V gene, J gene, D gene, CDR3 protein, CDR3 DNA. D genes are given only for firm matches. The size entry is marked missing in some rows and otherwise reads once, few, many or a size class.

.	TRBV6-1	TRBJ1-1	TRBD1	CASSDPRDRGWVNTEAFF	TGTGCCAGCAGTGACCCCCGGGACAGGGGGTGGGTGAACACTGAAGCTTTCTTT
many	TRBV14	TRBJ1-4	.	CASSNVGTLATNEKLFF	TGTGCCAGCAGCAACGTCGGGACACTCGCAACTAATGAAAAACTGTTTTTT
.	TRBV28	TRBJ1-5	.	CASSGRMPQHF	TGTGCCAGCAGTGGGAGAATGCCCCAGCATTTT
once	TRBV30	TRBJ1-2	.	CAWSVQGSKYGYTF	TGTGCCTGGAGTGTACAGGGTAGTAAGTATGGCTACACCTTC
.	TRBV30	TRBJ1-2	.	CAWGDNDYGYTF	TGTGCCTGGGGGGACAACGACTATGGCTACACCTTC
.	TRBV6-4	TRBJ2-3	.	CASSDSSGFSTDTQYF	TGTGCCAGCAGTGACTCTAGCGGATTCTCCACAGATACGCAGTATTTT
.	TRBV9	TRBJ1-1	.	CASSVATDQRTSEAFF	TGTGCCAGCAGCGTAGCTACCGACCAACGGACTAGTGAAGCTTTCTTT
.	TRBV5-6	TRBJ2-5	.	CASSTPGGSQETQYF	TGTGCCAGCAGCACCCCCGGAGGAAGTCAAGAGACCCAGTACTTC
.	TRBV6-5	TRBJ1-6	TRBD1	CASRGTGTNSPLHF	TGTGCCAGCAGGGGGACAGGGACAAATTCACCCCTCCACTTT
.	TRBV7-3	TRBJ2-1	.	CASSSQSGTNNEQFF	TGTGCCAGCAGCTCCCAGTCCGGGACAAACAATGAGCAGTTCTTC
.	TRBV4-2	TRBJ2-1	TRBD2	CASSLSAGGPHEQFF	TGTGCCAGCAGCCTTTCAGCGGGGGGGCCGCATGAGCAGTTCTTC
once	TRBV19	TRBJ1-4	.	CASGTGGKDEKLFF	TGTGCCAGTGGTACGGGGGGTAAGGATGAAAAACTGTTTTTT
.	TRBV27	TRBJ2-3	TRBD2	CASRQGGTSGDDTDTQYF	TGTGCCAGCAGACAGGGCGGGACTAGCGGGGATGACACAGATACGCAGTATTTT
.	TRBV5-6	TRBJ1-5	.	CASSLFREGIRNQPQHF	TGTGCCAGCAGCTTGTTCAGGGAAGGCATTAGGAACCAGCCCCAGCATTTT
.	TRBV2	TRBJ1-1	.	CASSEARGIGDEAFF	TGTGCCAGCAGTGAAGCGCGGGGGATCGGGGATGAAGCTTTCTTT
.	TRBV12-5	TRBJ2-3	TRBD2	CASGLGTSGADTQYF	TGTGCTAGTGGTTTGGGGACTAGCGGGGCAGATACGCAGTATTTT
.	TRBV6-5	TRBJ1-2	TRBD1	CASSRSTGPYGYTF	TGTGCCAGCAGCAGATCGACAGGGCCTTATGGCTACACCTTC
.	TRBV30	TRBJ1-5	.	CAWSGGANQPQHF	TGTGCCTGGAGTGGCGGGGCAAATCAGCCCCAGCATTTT
.	TRBV14	TRBJ1-1	.	CASSLLAGNTEAFF	TGTGCCAGCAGCCTCCTAGCCGGGAACACTGAAGCTTTCTTT
.	TRBV19	TRBJ2-2	.	CASSLLPGGPGELFF	TGTGCCAGTAGTCTACTACCCGGCGGCCCCGGGGAGCTGTTTTTT